Presented here are 28 T cell receptor beta chains from one specimen sequenced in a study of blood T cell repertoires in COVID-19. Repertoires were generated with immunoSEQ multiplex PCR, while TCRdb's copy carries only in-frame clones and drops some. The sample has 200,000 to 300,000 clones; around 86% are singletons. What was sequenced was PBMCs or T cells enriched from blood (not recorded which). The source of these receptors is a woman aged 40 to 50 with acute COVID-19.

There are a few counts of this clone. The V and J genes are TRBV5-1 and TRBJ1-2, with D maybe TRBD1 (5 bases). Germline CDR1 reads SGHRS; CDR2 reads YFSETQ. Between the trimmed V and J ends, which lost 1 base and 8 bases, there was a span of 12 bases. The length of the CDR3 is 13 residues. The CDR3 DNA is TGCGCCAGCAGCTTGACCAGGGTTAGCGGCTACACCTTC. Its protein product is CASSLTRVSGYTF. The full variable domain, completed using reference TRBV5-1 and TRBJ1-2, is KAGVTQTPRYLIKTRGQQVTLSCSPISGHRSVSWYQQTPGQGLQFLFEYFSETQRNKGNFPGRFSGRQFSNSRSEMNVSTLELGDSALYLCASSLTRVSGYTFGSGTRLTVV.

At least ten counts were recorded for this clone. The V and J genes are TRBV6-4 and TRBJ1-1; a weak D match, TRBD1 (6 bases). The CDR3 covers 13 residues. V dropped 4 bases and J dropped 1 base, with 7 bases sitting between them. The germline V gene encodes CDR1 MRHNA and CDR2 SNTAGT. In DNA form, the CDR3 reads TGTGCCAGCAGTGCAGGGGAGAACACTGAAGCTTTCTTT. Translated, it gives CASSAGENTEAFF.

The CDR3 sequence is CASSAGTALSNQPQHF. The CDR3, as DNA: TGTGCCAGCAGTGCCGGGACAGCCCTAAGCAATCAGCCCCAGCATTTT. This chain links TRBV25-1 with TRBJ1-5, with TRBD1 matching over 7 bases. V trimming: 4 bases; J trimming: 1 base; junction bases outside the gene matches: 7. CDR3 size: 16 residues. Germline CDR1 is MGHDK and CDR2 is SYGVNS.

The chain links TRBV13 to TRBJ1-5; D unclear. The CDR3 is 13 amino acids. The germline V gene has CDR1 PRHDT and CDR2 FYEKMQ (reference sequence). The germline V and J ends were trimmed by 5 bases and 1 base, with 6 bases remaining between them. The CDR3 DNA reads as TGTGCCAGCAGCGAGGGAAGCAATCAGCCCCAGCATTTT. Protein product: CASSEGSNQPQHF.

The chain links TRBV3-1 (or the pseudogene TRBV3-2) to TRBJ2-7; maybe TRBD2 (5 bases). The V end was cut by 0 bases, the J end by 7 bases, with 13 bases between. This CDR3 region has 14 residues. Germline V gives CDR1 LGHDT, CDR2 YNNKEL (reference sequence). In DNA form, the CDR3 reads TGTGCCAGCAGCCAAGATCCTAGCTTTTCGGAGCAGTACTTC. Translation gives CASSQDPSFSEQYF.

The chain links TRBV9 to TRBJ2-3; the D gene is possibly TRBD2 (6 bases). The V end was cut by 3 bases, the J end by 3 bases, with 17 bases between. Per the germline V gene, CDR1 is SGDLS and CDR2 is YYNGEE. The CDR3 has 16 residues. The CDR3 here is CASSATGTGLTDTQYF. The CDR3 DNA reads as TGTGCCAGCAGCGCGACCGGGACTGGTCTAACAGATACGCAGTATTTT.

The rearrangement uses TRBV28 and TRBJ2-1; 7 bases map to TRBD2. Trimming at V came to 5 bases and at J to 1 base, leaving 8 bases not matched to a gene. The germline V gene has CDR1 MDHEN and CDR2 SYDVKM. The CDR3 consists of 16 residues. The CDR3 region is CASSTLLARSYNEQFF. CDR3 bases: TGTGCCAGCAGTACACTACTAGCGAGATCCTACAATGAGCAGTTCTTC. Looking up the rest from reference TRBV28 and TRBJ2-1 gives the full variable domain: DVKVTQSSRYLVKRTGEKVFLECVQDMDHENMFWYRQDPGLGLRLIYFSYDVKMKEKGDIPEGYSVSREKKERFSLILESASTNQTSMYLCASSTLLARSYNEQFFGPGTRLTVL.

This clone occurred once. This chain connects TRBV28 to TRBJ2-7; D uncertain. The CDR3 sequence is 12 residues long. The germline V gene encodes CDR1 MDHEN and CDR2 SYDVKM. Trimming shortened V by 8 bases and J by 0 bases, and 8 bases separated the two germline ends. CDR3 nucleotides: TGTGCCAGCGTGACACGCTCCTACGAGCAGTACTTC. This gives the protein CASVTRSYEQYF.

The chain recombines TRBV5-4 with TRBJ2-2, with D perhaps TRBD2 (5 bases). The V and J ends lost 3 bases and 8 bases respectively, with 11 bases between them. CDR3 length equals 13 residues. Germline CDR1 and CDR2: SGHNT and YYREEE (reference sequence). The CDR3 sequence: CASSYVGEGELFF. CDR3 nucleotides: TGTGCCAGCAGCTATGTTGGGGAGGGGGAGCTGTTTTTT.

This chain connects TRBV29-1 to TRBJ2-1; a possible D gene is TRBD2 (6 bases). Trimming removed 5 bases from V and 7 bases from J, with 12 bases in between. The germline V gene has CDR1 SQVTM and CDR2 ANQGSEA. This CDR3 is 12 amino acids long. The CDR3 here is CSVRPGTNEQFF. The CDR3 DNA sequence: TGCAGCGTTAGGCCCGGGACTAATGAGCAGTTCTTC.

This chain uses TRBV6-1 with TRBJ2-7, with 7 nucleotides matching TRBD2. V shed 3 bases and J 3 bases; nucleotides not matched to a gene: 5. The CDR3 is made up of 14 amino acids. Germline CDR1 MNHNS, CDR2 SASEGT. CDR3 sequence reads: CASSEGGSGYEQYF. The CDR3, as DNA: TGTGCCAGCAGTGAGGGCGGGAGTGGCTACGAGCAGTACTTC.

This chain uses TRBV2 with TRBJ2-1, with TRBD2 identical over 9 bases. Looked up from germline, CDR1 is SNHLY and CDR2 is FYNNEI. V was pared by 5 bases and J by 9 bases, with 11 bases of the junction left unmatched. The CDR3 consists of 15 residues. The CDR3 coding sequence is TGTGCCAGCAGTTATACCGGGACTAGCTCTACTGAGCAGTTCTTC. Its protein product is CASSYTGTSSTEQFF.

This clone came up a few times. V and J are TRBV7-9 and TRBJ1-2, with TRBD1 as a possible D gene (6 bases). The CDR3 is 13 amino acids. Germline values: CDR1 SEHNR, CDR2 FQNEAQ (reference sequence). Trimming shortened V by 1 base and J by 6 bases, and 9 bases separated the two germline ends. The CDR3 nucleotides are TGTGCCAGCAGCTTAGGGACAGCACATGGCTACACCTTC. Its protein is CASSLGTAHGYTF.

This chain joins TRBV9 and TRBJ2-7; 11 bases map to TRBD2. Germline V gives CDR1 SGDLS, CDR2 YYNGEE. Trimming removed 2 bases from V and 3 bases from J; junction bases left unmatched: 4. This CDR3 is built from 15 residues. CDR3 residues: CASSVDSGRVYEQYF. CDR3 bases: TGTGCCAGCAGCGTGGATAGCGGGAGGGTCTACGAGCAGTACTTC.

The CDR3 loop is CASSITGEVNTEAFF. CDR3 nucleotides: TGTGCCAGTAGTATCACAGGGGAGGTGAACACTGAAGCTTTCTTT. The J gene is TRBJ1-1, the V gene TRBV19, with TRBD1 identical over 7 bases. The CDR3 has 15 residues. The germline V gene has CDR1 LNHDA and CDR2 SQIVND (reference sequence). The ends lost 3 bases at V and 0 bases at J; junction bases unmatched: 4.

This clone was picked up a small number of times. V usage is TRBV21-1 and J usage is TRBJ1-2. TRBV21-1 is labeled a pseudogene. The CDR3 spans 14 residues. CDR3 in amino acids: CASSRGAGARGYTF. The CDR3 region has the DNA TGTGCCAGCAGCCGGGGGGCAGGGGCGCGTGGCTACACCTTC.

The chain has TRBV11-3 and TRBJ2-1, with 9 bases aligning to TRBD2. Germline V gene data show CDR1 as SGHNT and CDR2 as YENEEA. The CDR3 runs to 17 residues. J gave up 9 bases and V 6 bases, and 18 bases lay outside the gene matches. Here the CDR3 reads CASSPLGASGVAGEQFF. The CDR3 bases are TGTGCCAGCAGTCCCCTCGGGGCTAGCGGGGTAGCTGGTGAGCAGTTCTTC.

This sequence joins TRBV21-1 and TRBJ2-3; the table names TRBD2, a call not compared with the DNA. TRBV21-1 is marked as a pseudogene. CDR3 size: 17 residues. In DNA form, the CDR3 reads TGTGCCAGCAGCAAAGCGTTAAGGGTGAGGGGCACAGATACGCAGTATTTT. Encoded protein: CASSKALRVRGTDTQYF.

The chain employs TRBV25-1 and TRBJ2-7, with 7 bases identical to TRBD2. Germline V lookup: CDR1 MGHDK, CDR2 SYGVNS. The CDR3 runs to 15 residues. J was trimmed by 1 base and V by 8 bases; bases with no gene match: 11. The CDR3 is CASGRAGEGSYEQYF. As DNA, the CDR3 is TGTGCCAGCGGGAGGGCGGGAGAGGGTTCCTACGAGCAGTACTTC.

The gene calls are TRBV7-9 and TRBJ2-6; 7 nucleotides align to TRBD1. CDR1 SEHNR and CDR2 FQNEAQ come from the germline V gene (reference sequence). The CDR3 sequence is 16 residues long. The V gene end was trimmed by 1 base and the J gene end by 2 bases; junction bases not matched to a gene: 2. The CDR3: CASSLGGQAGANVLTF. CDR3 nucleotides: TGTGCCAGCAGCTTAGGTGGACAGGCTGGGGCCAACGTCCTGACTTTC.

This chain connects TRBV5-1 to TRBJ2-7, with a weak D call TRBD2 (5 bases). Germline loops: CDR1 SGHRS, CDR2 YFSETQ. The length of the CDR3 is 16 residues. With 0 bases removed from V and 2 bases from J, the gap between germline ends came to 15 bases. The CDR3 reads CASSLGSSGHAYEQYF. Here the CDR3 DNA reads TGCGCCAGCAGCTTGGGTTCCAGCGGCCACGCCTACGAGCAGTACTTC. Using reference TRBV5-1 and TRBJ2-7 for the parts outside the CDR3, the full variable domain is KAGVTQTPRYLIKTRGQQVTLSCSPISGHRSVSWYQQTPGQGLQFLFEYFSETQRNKGNFPGRFSGRQFSNSRSEMNVSTLELGDSALYLCASSLGSSGHAYEQYFGPGTRLTVT.

The chain has TRBV2 and TRBJ2-7, with TRBD1 matching 9 bases. Per the germline V gene, CDR1 is SNHLY and CDR2 is FYNNEI. The CDR3 covers 13 residues. V shed 7 bases, J shed 3 bases, and the junction held 4 bases outside the gene matches. The chain's CDR3 is CASIGTGRYEQYF. DNA for the CDR3: TGTGCCAGCATAGGGACAGGGCGCTACGAGCAGTACTTC.

The rearrangement joins TRBV11-3 to TRBJ2-1; 8 bases fit TRBD2. Germline CDR1 is SGHNT and CDR2 is YENEEA. The V segment lost 2 bases and the J segment 2 bases; nucleotides outside the gene matches: 5. The CDR3 has 16 residues. Here the CDR3 DNA reads TGTGCCAGCAGCTTATTGTCGCGGGAGGCCTACAATGAGCAGTTCTTC. Translated: CASSLLSREAYNEQFF.

V usage is TRBV6-5 and J usage is TRBJ2-1; 9 bases agree with TRBD2. V lost 7 bases, J lost 10 bases, and 8 bases stayed unmatched. The germline V gene encodes CDR1 MNHEY and CDR2 SVGAGI. This CDR3 has 13 residues. CDR3 DNA sequence: TGTGCCAGCACCCTAGCGGGAACCTCCGAGCAGTTCTTC. Amino acids: CASTLAGTSEQFF.

The CDR3 region is CASSPFWGEGVQPQHF. The CDR3 coding sequence is TGTGCCAGTAGTCCGTTCTGGGGCGAAGGAGTTCAGCCCCAGCATTTT. This chain links TRBV19 with TRBJ1-5; perhaps TRBD1 as D (5 bases). The V gene's germline CDR1 is LNHDA and CDR2 SQIVND (reference sequence). CDR3 length: 16 amino acids. V was trimmed by 5 bases and J by 6 bases, leaving 20 bases between them.

This chain links TRBV5-1 with TRBJ2-7; maybe TRBD2 (6 bases). Germline CDR1 and CDR2: SGHRS and YFSETQ. The CDR3 extends over 14 amino acids. The ends were cut back, 0 bases at V and 2 bases at J, with 9 bases in the middle. The CDR3 sequence is CASSLETRPYEQYF. DNA of the CDR3: TGCGCCAGCAGCTTGGAGACTAGACCCTACGAGCAGTACTTC.

V usage is TRBV6-1 and J usage is TRBJ2-7, with 13 nucleotides matching TRBD2. J was trimmed by 3 bases and V by 3 bases; bases with no gene match: 5. The CDR3 is 16 residues long. Germline V gene sequence: CDR1 MNHNS, CDR2 SASEGT. The CDR3 here is CASSDWGTSGNYEQYF. The CDR3 nucleotides read TGTGCCAGCAGTGATTGGGGGACTAGCGGGAACTACGAGCAGTACTTC.

The V call is TRBV12-5, the J call TRBJ1-6; maybe TRBD1 (5 bases). CDR1 LGHNT and CDR2 FRNRAP come from the germline V gene. The CDR3 has 16 amino acids. V lost 0 bases, J lost 7 bases, and 13 bases lay in between. The CDR3, as DNA: TGTGCTAGTGGTTTGGTAATGCGGGGCGGGAATTCACCCCTCCACTTT. Its protein product is CASGLVMRGGNSPLHF.